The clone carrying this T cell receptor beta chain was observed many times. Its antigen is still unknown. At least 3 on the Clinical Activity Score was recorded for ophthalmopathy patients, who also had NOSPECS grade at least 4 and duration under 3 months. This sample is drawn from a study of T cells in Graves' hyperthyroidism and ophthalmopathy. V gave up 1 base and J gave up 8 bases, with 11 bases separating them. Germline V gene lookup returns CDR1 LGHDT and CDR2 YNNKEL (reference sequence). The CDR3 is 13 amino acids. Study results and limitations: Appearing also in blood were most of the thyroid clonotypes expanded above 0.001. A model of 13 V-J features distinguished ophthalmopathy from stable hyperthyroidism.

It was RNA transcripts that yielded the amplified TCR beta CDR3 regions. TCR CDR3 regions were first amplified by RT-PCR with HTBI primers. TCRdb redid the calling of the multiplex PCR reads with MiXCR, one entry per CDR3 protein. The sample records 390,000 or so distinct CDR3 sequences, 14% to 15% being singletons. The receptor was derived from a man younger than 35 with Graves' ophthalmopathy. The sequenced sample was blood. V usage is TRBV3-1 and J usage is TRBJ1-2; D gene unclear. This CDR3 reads CASSQGQAGGYTF. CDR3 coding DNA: TGTGCCAGCAGCCAAGGGCAGGCGGGAGGCTACACCTTC.